Presented here are 21 T cell receptor beta chains from one specimen sequenced in a study of blood T cell repertoires in COVID-19. Measured with immunoSEQ multiplex PCR; TCRdb has only the in-frame clones, and not every one. Here the sample spans roughly 310,000 clones, around nine tenths being singletons. Sequencing was carried out using peripheral blood. The receptor source for this set is a woman in her fifties or sixties with active or convalescent COVID-19.

The chain couples TRBV5-1 to TRBJ2-7; tentative D call: TRBD1 (6 bases). The V end was cut by 0 bases, the J end by 4 bases, with 14 bases between. Germline V CDR1 and CDR2: SGHRS, YFSETQ. The CDR3 has 15 residues. The CDR3 sequence: CASSLEGGLPYEQYF. The DNA of the CDR3 is TGCGCCAGCAGCTTGGAAGGGGGTTTGCCATACGAGCAGTACTTC.

The chain couples TRBV7-8 to TRBJ1-6; 9 positions agree with TRBD1. Germline assignment: CDR1 SGHVS and CDR2 FQNEAQ. The CDR3 loop spans 17 amino acids. With 3 bases clipped from V and 4 bases from J, the junction kept 7 bases outside the gene matches. In DNA form, the CDR3 reads TGTGCCAGCAGCTTCCTGACAGGGGGAGTTTATAATTCACCCCTCCACTTT. This translates into CASSFLTGGVYNSPLHF. The full variable domain, with the rest looked up from reference TRBV7-8 and TRBJ1-6, is GAGVSQSPRYKVAKRGQDVALRCDPISGHVSLFWYQQALGQGPEFLTYFQNEAQLDKSGLPSDRFFAERPEGSVSTLKIQRTQQEDSAVYLCASSFLTGGVYNSPLHFGNGTRLTVT.

The chain has TRBV5-6 and TRBJ2-1, with D possibly TRBD2 on 6 matching bases. In germline, CDR1 is SGHDT, CDR2 YYEEEE. Trimming cost V 2 bases and J 9 bases, with 15 bases left between them. The CDR3 runs 14 residues. The CDR3 region is CASSLTGLRGEQFF. The DNA for the CDR3 is TGTGCCAGCAGCTTAACGGGACTTAGGGGTGAGCAGTTCTTC.

The rearrangement links TRBV27 to TRBJ2-7, with a tentative D call TRBD2 (5 bases). V was cut by 2 bases and J by 5 bases, with 10 bases left in between. The CDR3 runs 13 residues. Germline CDR1 is MNHEY and CDR2 is SMNVEV (reference sequence). DNA of the CDR3: TGTGCCAGCAGTTTAGAGGGCCGGAACGAGCAGTACTTC. Amino acid sequence: CASSLEGRNEQYF.

This clone has more than one count but fewer than ten. The chain is built from TRBV6-2 or TRBV6-3 and TRBJ2-7, with 8 bases lining up with TRBD2. The length of the CDR3 is 17 residues. The ends lost 3 bases at V and 3 bases at J; junction bases unmatched: 13. The germline V gene encodes CDR1 MNHEY and CDR2 SVGEGT. The CDR3, as DNA: TGTGCCAGCAGTTATCGCCTAGCGGGCCAGACCCTCTACGAGCAGTACTTC. It yields the protein CASSYRLAGQTLYEQYF.

A remark on this clone: The same CDR3 arises from other DNA sequences in this sample as well. The chain couples TRBV18 to TRBJ1-1; 8 positions agree with TRBD1. Trimming cost V 6 bases and J 1 base; bases outside gene matches: 7. This CDR3 comprises 15 residues. Germline V gives CDR1 KGHSH, CDR2 LQKENI. The CDR3 DNA follows: TGTGCCAGCTCTCCGGTTGGACAGGGGAACACTGAAGCTTTCTTT. Amino acid sequence: CASSPVGQGNTEAFF.

The chain combines TRBV24-1 with TRBJ2-7; 9 bases are a match to TRBD2. V dropped 3 bases and J dropped 4; count of bases not matched to a gene: 9. The CDR3 consists of 16 residues. Per germline, CDR1 KGHDR and CDR2 SFDVKD. The CDR3 sequence is CATSDPLAGALYEQYF. The CDR3 region has the DNA TGTGCCACCAGTGATCCATTAGCGGGAGCTCTTTACGAGCAGTACTTC.

This chain connects TRBV7-9 to TRBJ1-2; D unclear. Germline loops: CDR1 SEHNR, CDR2 FQNEAQ (reference sequence). Trimming took off 1 base at V and 2 bases at J, with 17 bases between the two ends. The CDR3 runs to 17 residues. The CDR3 loop is CASSLGEAFTLNYGYTF. The CDR3 nucleotides read TGTGCCAGCAGCTTAGGGGAGGCGTTCACATTAAACTATGGCTACACCTTC.

The genes are TRBV6-5 and TRBJ2-3; 15 bases fit TRBD2. The V segment lost 6 bases and the J segment 6 bases; nucleotides outside the gene matches: 1. Looked up from germline, CDR1 is MNHEY and CDR2 is SVGAGI. The CDR3 extends over 14 amino acids. CDR3 nucleotides: TGTGCCAGCAGGGGACTAGCGGGAGGTGATACGCAGTATTTT. Encoded protein: CASRGLAGGDTQYF.

This rearrangement joins TRBV11-2 to TRBJ2-5; D is perhaps TRBD2 (7 bases). The CDR3 has 14 residues. The germline CDR1 and CDR2 sequences are SGHAT and FQNNGV. With 4 bases removed from V and 5 bases from J, the gap between germline ends came to 14 bases. CDR3 sequence reads: CASSSRTAGETQYF. As DNA, the CDR3 is TGTGCCAGCAGCTCCAGGACAGCGGGGGAGACCCAGTACTTC.

The V gene is TRBV5-4, the J gene TRBJ2-7; 9 bases are a match to TRBD1. Germline CDR1 is SGHNT and CDR2 is YYREEE (reference sequence). The CDR3 is 14 residues long. After removal of 2 bases from V and 6 bases from J, the junction contained 6 bases not matched to a gene. The CDR3 region has the DNA TGTGCCAGCAGCTTCGGGACAGGGTGGGGCGAGCAGTACTTC. It is translated as CASSFGTGWGEQYF.

This clone was recorded once. The V and J genes are TRBV24-1 and TRBJ1-4, with D tentatively TRBD1 (5 bases). The CDR3 totals 14 residues. With 9 bases removed from V and 6 bases from J, the gap between germline ends came to 16 bases. From germline, CDR1 is KGHDR and CDR2 SFDVKD. CDR3 in DNA: TGTGCCACCGCCGCCCAGGGCGGGGATGAAAAACTGTTTTTT. As protein: CATAAQGGDEKLFF.

The V call is TRBV4-1, the J call TRBJ2-7, with TRBD1 as a possible D gene (6 bases). Germline assignment: CDR1 MGHRA and CDR2 YSYEKL. V was clipped by 0 bases and J by 6 bases, with 18 bases between them. The CDR3 runs to 16 residues. CDR3 sequence (DNA): TGCGCCAGCAGCCAAGACTGGTACAGGGATGACCTCGAGCAGTACTTC. It translates to CASSQDWYRDDLEQYF.

The chain joins TRBV27 to TRBJ2-7, with 8 bases aligning to TRBD1. Germline loops: CDR1 MNHEY, CDR2 SMNVEV (reference sequence). The length of the CDR3 is 15 residues. With V trimmed by 6 bases and J by 0 bases, 7 bases remained unmatched. The CDR3 coding sequence is TGTGCCAGCAGCGACAGGGGCCCTAGCTCCTACGAGCAGTACTTC. It specifies CASSDRGPSSYEQYF.

The gene calls are TRBV6-1 and TRBJ1-2; weak D call: TRBD1 (5 bases). CDR3 size: 15 residues. V was cut by 2 bases and J by 3 bases, with 13 bases left in between. From germline, CDR1 is MNHNS and CDR2 SASEGT. The CDR3 bases are TGTGCCAGCAGTGAATCACTCAGGGCCGACTATGGCTACACCTTC. It translates to CASSESLRADYGYTF.

The genes are TRBV6-2 or TRBV6-3 and TRBJ2-1, with 12 nucleotides matching TRBD2. V was clipped by 0 bases and J by 7 bases; unmatched bases: 7. Germline V gene sequence: CDR1 MNHEY, CDR2 SVGEGT. The CDR3 is 17 amino acids. For the CDR3, the DNA is TGTGCCAGCAGTTACTCGACTAGCGGGAGAAGTGGTAATGAGCAGTTCTTC. Its protein is CASSYSTSGRSGNEQFF.

The chain joins TRBV11-2 to TRBJ2-7, with TRBD2 matching 10 bases. CDR3 size: 15 residues. Germline lookup yields CDR1 SGHAT and CDR2 FQNNGV. The J segment lost 2 bases and the V segment lost 5 bases, leaving 6 bases of the junction unmatched. DNA for the CDR3: TGTGCCAGCAGCCCCTGGACTAGCGGACCCTACGAGCAGTACTTC. Translated, it gives CASSPWTSGPYEQYF.

The V and J genes are TRBV18 and TRBJ2-1; 12 bases align to TRBD2. The CDR3 totals 18 residues. CDR1 is KGHSH and CDR2 is LQKENI in the germline V gene. Trimming at V came to 0 bases and at J to 7 bases, leaving 10 bases not matched to a gene. The CDR3 coding sequence is TGTGCCAGCTCACCACCCTTCTTACTAGCGGGGGGAGGAAATGAGCAGTTCTTC. Its protein product is CASSPPFLLAGGGNEQFF.

This clone showed up just once. The chain recombines TRBV19 with TRBJ2-3; perhaps TRBD1 as D (6 bases). V was cut by 4 bases and J by 2 bases, with 13 bases left in between. The germline V gene encodes CDR1 LNHDA and CDR2 SQIVND (reference sequence). The length of the CDR3 is 15 residues. CDR3 in DNA: TGTGCCAGTAGTAATGACAGGCACCTCACAGATACGCAGTATTTT. Its translation is CASSNDRHLTDTQYF.

J is TRBJ1-2 and V is TRBV19; 9 nucleotides agree with TRBD1. The CDR3 has 14 amino acids. The germline V gene encodes CDR1 LNHDA and CDR2 SQIVND (reference sequence). The ends lost 5 bases at V and 10 bases at J; junction bases unmatched: 11. The CDR3 here is CASSSWDREFAYTF. CDR3 DNA: TGTGCCAGTAGTTCATGGGACAGGGAATTTGCCTACACCTTC.

The V call is TRBV7-3, the J call TRBJ2-3; D possibly corresponds to TRBD2 (6 bases). Germline CDR1 and CDR2: SGHTA and FQGTGA. CDR3 size: 18 residues. With 5 bases removed from V and 0 bases from J, the gap between germline ends came to 21 bases. The CDR3 loop is CASSRAGLLSTSTDTQYF. CDR3 DNA: TGTGCCAGCAGCCGGGCGGGACTCCTATCCACTAGCACAGATACGCAGTATTTT.